What follows is one T cell receptor beta chain and its context. This entry comes from a study of blood T cell repertoires in COVID-19. Study at large: Acute and convalescent COVID-19 specimens originated in the United States, Italy and Spain. The cDNA or gDNA used as material had been derived from T cells, B-cell-depleted T cells, or PBMCs.

Profiled with immunoSEQ multiplex PCR; TCRdb holds only in-frame clones, not every one. This sample has about 440,000 clones; about 90% occur once, and the top ten carry approximately 0.55%. This receptor was identified in a man between 18 and 35 years old who had recovered from COVID-19. The sample taken for sequencing was PBMCs or T cells enriched from blood (not recorded which).

The CDR3 loop reads CASSLGGHEQYF. In DNA form, the CDR3 reads TGCGCCAGCAGCTTGGGAGGCCACGAGCAGTACTTC. J is TRBJ2-7 and V is TRBV5-1, with D uncertain. Trimming shortened V by 0 bases and J by 5 bases, and 6 bases separated the two germline ends. CDR3 length: 12 residues. CDR1 is SGHRS, CDR2 YFSETQ, per germline.